A few counts support the clone carrying this T cell receptor beta chain. Antigen unknown. The data originate from a study of T cells after posttransplantation cyclophosphamide. Study-wide findings and caveats: Recipient CMV seropositivity and CMV reactivation strongly tracked TRB clonality. Blood and skin or GI T cell repertoires showed limited TRB overlap. Later blood repertoires were often dominated by clones from the donor CD8+ memory compartment.

Busulfan-fludarabine conditioning, marrow transplant, and cyclophosphamide on days +3 and +4 were administered. Looked up from germline, CDR1 is MNHNY and CDR2 is SVGAGI (reference sequence). J lost 6 bases, V lost 7 bases, and 10 bases had no gene match. The CDR3 length is 16 residues. Only in-frame clones appear in the TCRdb table, and some are missing; sequencing was by immunoSEQ multiplex PCR. The sample has roughly 12,000 clones; 2% to 2.5% are singletons. The starting material was PBMCs, obtained after allogeneic stem cell transplant with posttransplant cyclophosphamide. This chain uses TRBV6-6 with TRBJ2-2, with TRBD2 matching 11 bases. This receptor was obtained from a male patient in his 30s who received an allogeneic stem cell transplant from a related donor, was CMV-positive, and had no GVHD. T cells may partly derive from the graft donor. The CDR3, as DNA: TGTGCCAGCACCCTTGTAGCGGGGGGGCCTTCCGGGGAGCTGTTTTTT. Protein sequence: CASTLVAGGPSGELFF.